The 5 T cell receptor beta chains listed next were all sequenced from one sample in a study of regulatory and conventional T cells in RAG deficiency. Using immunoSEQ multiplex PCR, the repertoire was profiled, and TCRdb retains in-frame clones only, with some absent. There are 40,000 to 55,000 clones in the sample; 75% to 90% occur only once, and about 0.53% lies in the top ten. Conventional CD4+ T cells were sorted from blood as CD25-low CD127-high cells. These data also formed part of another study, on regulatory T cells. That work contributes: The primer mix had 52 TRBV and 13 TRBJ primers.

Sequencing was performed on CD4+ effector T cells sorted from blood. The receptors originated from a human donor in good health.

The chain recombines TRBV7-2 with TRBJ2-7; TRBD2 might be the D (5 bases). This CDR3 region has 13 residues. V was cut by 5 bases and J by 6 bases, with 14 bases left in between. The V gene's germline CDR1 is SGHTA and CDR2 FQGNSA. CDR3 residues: CASSRSRLSEQYF. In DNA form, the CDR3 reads TGTGCCAGCAGCCGCTCCCGACTATCCGAGCAGTACTTC.

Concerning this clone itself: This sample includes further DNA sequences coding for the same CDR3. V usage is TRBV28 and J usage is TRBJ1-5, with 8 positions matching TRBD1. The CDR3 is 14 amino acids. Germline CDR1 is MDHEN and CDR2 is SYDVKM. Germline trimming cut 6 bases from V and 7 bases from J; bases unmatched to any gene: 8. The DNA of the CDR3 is TGTGCCAGCAGGAACCAACAGGGGGACCAGCCCCAGCATTTT. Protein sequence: CASRNQQGDQPQHF.

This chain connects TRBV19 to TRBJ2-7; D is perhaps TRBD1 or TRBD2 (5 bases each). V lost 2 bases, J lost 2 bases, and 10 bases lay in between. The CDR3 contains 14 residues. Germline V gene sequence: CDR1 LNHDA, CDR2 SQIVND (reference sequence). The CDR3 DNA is TGTGCCAGTAGTATATCAGAGGGGCCCTACGAGCAGTACTTC. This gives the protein CASSISEGPYEQYF.

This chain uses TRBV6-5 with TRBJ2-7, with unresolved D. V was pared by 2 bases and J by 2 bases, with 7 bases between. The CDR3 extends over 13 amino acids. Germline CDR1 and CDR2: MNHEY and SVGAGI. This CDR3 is CASSYRPTYEQYF. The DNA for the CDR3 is TGTGCCAGCAGTTACCGACCAACCTACGAGCAGTACTTC.

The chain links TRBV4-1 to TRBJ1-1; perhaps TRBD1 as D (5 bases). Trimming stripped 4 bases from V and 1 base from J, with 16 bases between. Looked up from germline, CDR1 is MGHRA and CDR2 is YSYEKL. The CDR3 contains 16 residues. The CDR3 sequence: CASSPIGRDQNTEAFF. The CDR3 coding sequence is TGCGCCAGCAGCCCAATCGGTAGGGACCAGAACACTGAAGCTTTCTTT.